This TCR beta chain emerged from a study of response to subunit inactivated influenza vaccine. Study conclusions and caveats: Each seasonal influenza vaccination recruits few new T cells, the authors suggested.

This clonotype was seen a few times. Its target is not known. Each CDR3 protein gets one entry after TCRdb re-called the RT-PCR reads with MiXCR. The top ten hold 7.8% of the sample, which has 200,000 to 300,000 distinct CDR3 sequences, about 12% seen once. This CDR3 comprises 16 residues. Per germline, CDR1 SGHVS and CDR2 FQNEAQ. V lost 6 bases to trimming and J lost 3 bases; unmatched junction nucleotides: 6. The chain employs TRBV7-8 and TRBJ2-2, with 11 bases fitting TRBD2. The TCR was taken from a man in his forties or fifties who received an inactivated influenza vaccine. The sequencing used non-naive T cells sorted from PBMCs, collected roughly 15 days before vaccination. CDR3 sequence (DNA): TGTGCCAGCAGTCCTGGGACTAGCGGATACACCGGGGAGCTGTTTTTT. Protein: CASSPGTSGYTGELFF.